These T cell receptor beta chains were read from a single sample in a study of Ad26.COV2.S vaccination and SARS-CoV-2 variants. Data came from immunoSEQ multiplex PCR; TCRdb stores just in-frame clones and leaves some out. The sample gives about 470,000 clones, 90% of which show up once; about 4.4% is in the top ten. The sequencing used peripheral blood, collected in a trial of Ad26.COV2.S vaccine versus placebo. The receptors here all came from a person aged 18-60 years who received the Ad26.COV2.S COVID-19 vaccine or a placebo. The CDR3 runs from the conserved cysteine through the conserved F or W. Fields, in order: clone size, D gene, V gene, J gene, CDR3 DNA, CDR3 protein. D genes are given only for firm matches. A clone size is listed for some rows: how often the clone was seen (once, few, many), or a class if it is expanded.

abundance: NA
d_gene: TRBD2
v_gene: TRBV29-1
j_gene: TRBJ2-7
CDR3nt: TGCAGCGCCCGGACTAGCGGATCCTACGAGCAGTACTTC
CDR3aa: CSARTSGSYEQYF

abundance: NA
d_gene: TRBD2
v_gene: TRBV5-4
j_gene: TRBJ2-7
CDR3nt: TGTGCCAGCAGCCCTTGGACGGCTAGCGGGATCGACGAGCAGTACTTC
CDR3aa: CASSPWTASGIDEQYF

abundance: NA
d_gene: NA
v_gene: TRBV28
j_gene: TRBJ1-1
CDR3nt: TGTGCCAGCAGTTTTAGGGGGATGGACACTGAAGCTTTCTTT
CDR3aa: CASSFRGMDTEAFF

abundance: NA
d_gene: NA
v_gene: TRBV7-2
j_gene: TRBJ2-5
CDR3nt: TGTGCCAGCAGCTTAGTATTTAGTGGAGAGACCCAGTACTTC
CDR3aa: CASSLVFSGETQYF

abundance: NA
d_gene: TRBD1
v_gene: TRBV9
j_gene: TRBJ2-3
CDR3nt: TGTGCCAGCAGCGTGTCGACAGGGTTTACAGATACGCAGTATTTT
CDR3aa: CASSVSTGFTDTQYF

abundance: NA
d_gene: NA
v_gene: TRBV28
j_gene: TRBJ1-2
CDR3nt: TGTGCCAGCAGCTCAACGGGGGCCCCCAACTATGGCTACACCTTC
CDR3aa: CASSSTGAPNYGYTF

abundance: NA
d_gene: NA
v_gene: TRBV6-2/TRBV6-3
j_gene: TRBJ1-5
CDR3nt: TGTGCCAGCAGTCGAGGTAGCAATCAGCCCCAGCATTTT
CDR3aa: CASSRGSNQPQHF

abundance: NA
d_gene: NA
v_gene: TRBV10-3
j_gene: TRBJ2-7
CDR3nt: TGTGCCAGCGGAGGGAGCTCCTACGAGCAGTACTTC
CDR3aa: CASGGSSYEQYF

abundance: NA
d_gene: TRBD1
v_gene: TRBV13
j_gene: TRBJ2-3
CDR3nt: TGTGCCAGCAGCGGGCCCCGACAGGGGCATAGCACAGATACGCAGTATTTT
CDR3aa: CASSGPRQGHSTDTQYF

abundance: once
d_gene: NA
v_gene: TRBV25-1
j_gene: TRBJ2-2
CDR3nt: TGTGCCAGCCGTAAAGGCGAGGTTGGAAGAGGAACAGGGGAGCTGTTTTTT
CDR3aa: CASRKGEVGRGTGELFF

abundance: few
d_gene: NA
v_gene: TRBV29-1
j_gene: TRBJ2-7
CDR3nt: TGCAGCTCGAGCGGCGGGCCTCCTTCCTACGAGCAGTACTTC
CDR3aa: CSSSGGPPSYEQYF

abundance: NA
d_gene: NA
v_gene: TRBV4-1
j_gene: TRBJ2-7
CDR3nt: TGCGCCAGCAGCCATCTCTACGAGCAGTACTTC
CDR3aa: CASSHLYEQYF

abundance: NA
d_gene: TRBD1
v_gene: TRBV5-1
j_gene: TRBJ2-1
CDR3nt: TGCGCCAGCAGCTTGGACGGGGACAGCTACAATGAGCAGTTCTTC
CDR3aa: CASSLDGDSYNEQFF

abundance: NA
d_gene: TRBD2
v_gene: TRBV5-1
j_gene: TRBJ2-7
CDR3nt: TGCGCCAGCAGCTTGGAGGTCCTAGCGGGAGGCGAGCAGTACTTC
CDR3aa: CASSLEVLAGGEQYF

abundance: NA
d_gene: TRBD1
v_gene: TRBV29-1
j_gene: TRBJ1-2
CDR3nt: TGCAGCGTGCCCCTGGACAGGGAAGGCTCTGGCTACACCTTC
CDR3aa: CSVPLDREGSGYTF

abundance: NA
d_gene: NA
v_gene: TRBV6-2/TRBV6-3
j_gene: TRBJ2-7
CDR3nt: TGTGCCAGCAGTCGGCGGCTGTCCTCCTACGAGCAGTACTTC
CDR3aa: CASSRRLSSYEQYF

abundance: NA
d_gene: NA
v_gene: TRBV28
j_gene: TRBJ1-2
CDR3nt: TGTGCCAGCAGTTCATCAGACGGATACTATGGCTACACCTTC
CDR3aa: CASSSSDGYYGYTF

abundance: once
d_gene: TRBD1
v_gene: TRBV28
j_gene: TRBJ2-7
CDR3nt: TGTGCCAGCAGCCCCCTCCGGGACAGGGCCTACGAGCAGTACTTC
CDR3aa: CASSPLRDRAYEQYF

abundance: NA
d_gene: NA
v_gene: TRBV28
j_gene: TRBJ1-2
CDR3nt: TGTGCCAGCAGTTTATCCGGCAGGGAGGAAAGCTACACCTTC
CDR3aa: CASSLSGREESYTF

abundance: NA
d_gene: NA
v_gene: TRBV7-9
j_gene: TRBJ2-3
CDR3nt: TGTGCCAGCAGCGAGGGACAAGTCACAGATACGCAGTATTTT
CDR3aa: CASSEGQVTDTQYF

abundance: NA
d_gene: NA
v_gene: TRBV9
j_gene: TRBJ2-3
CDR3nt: TGTGCCAGCAGCGTGTCCCCGGGCCGGAACACAGATACGCAGTATTTT
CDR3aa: CASSVSPGRNTDTQYF

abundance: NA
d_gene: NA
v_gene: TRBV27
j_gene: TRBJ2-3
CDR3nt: TGTGCCAGCAGTTCCTCAGTGTTCCCAGATACGCAGTATTTT
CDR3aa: CASSSSVFPDTQYF

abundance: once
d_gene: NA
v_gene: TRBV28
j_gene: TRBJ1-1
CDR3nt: TGTGCCAGCAGTTTAATACCAGATATGAACACTGAAGCTTTCTTT
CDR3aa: CASSLIPDMNTEAFF

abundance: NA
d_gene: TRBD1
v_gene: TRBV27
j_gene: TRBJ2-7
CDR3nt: TGTGCCAGCAGTTTATCCTGGCTCGGACAGGCGACCTACGAGCAGTACTTC
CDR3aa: CASSLSWLGQATYEQYF

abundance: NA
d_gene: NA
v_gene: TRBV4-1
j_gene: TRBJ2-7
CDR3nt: TGCGCCAGCAGCCAACGACTAACTGCATACGAGCAGTACTTC
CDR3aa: CASSQRLTAYEQYF

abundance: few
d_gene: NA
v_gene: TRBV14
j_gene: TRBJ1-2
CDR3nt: TGTGCCAGCAGCCAGTTCGTGGGCTATGGCTACACCTTC
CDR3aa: CASSQFVGYGYTF

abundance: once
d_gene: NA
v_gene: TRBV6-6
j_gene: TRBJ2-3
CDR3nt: TGTGCCAGCAGTTACTCGAGAGGAATGGATACGCAGTATTTT
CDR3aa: CASSYSRGMDTQYF

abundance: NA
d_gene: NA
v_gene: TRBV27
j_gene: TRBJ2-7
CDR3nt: TGTGCCAGCAGTTTTGGCAGGGTCTACGAGCAGTACTTC
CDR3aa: CASSFGRVYEQYF

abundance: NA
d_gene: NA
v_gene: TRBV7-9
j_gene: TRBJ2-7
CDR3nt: TGTGCCAGCAGCCCCGACCGGGGTATCTACGAGCAGTACTTC
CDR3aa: CASSPDRGIYEQYF

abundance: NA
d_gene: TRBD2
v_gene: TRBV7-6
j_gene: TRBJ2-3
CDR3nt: TGTGCCAGCAGTCCGGAGAGCGGGAGGAGGAATACGCAGTATTTT
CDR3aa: CASSPESGRRNTQYF

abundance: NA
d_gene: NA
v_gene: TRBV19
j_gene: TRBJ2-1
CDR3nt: TGTGCCAGTAGTATAAGGGCCCGGACTGGTAATGAGCAGTTCTTC
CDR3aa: CASSIRARTGNEQFF